This TCR beta chain was documented in a study of PD-L1 blockade in urothelial cancer. Time point meaning: pretreatment peripheral blood. This CDR3 has 13 amino acids. Germline assignment: CDR1 SNHLY and CDR2 FYNNEI. V trimming: 10 bases; J trimming: 4 bases; junction bases outside the gene matches: 9. A spike-in of synthetic TCR analog templates was added to each PCR. Some clones are missing from TCRdb's copy, which holds only in-frame ones; the method was immunoSEQ multiplex PCR. The repertoire holds about 56,000 clones, with roughly 85% as singletons. The TCR originated in a man between 65 and 85 years old with urothelial cancer. The V call is TRBV2, the J call TRBJ2-7; 8 nucleotides match TRBD2. Sequenced material: PBMCs, taken around atezolizumab (anti-PD-L1) treatment. CDR3 residues: CATREREKYEQYF. The CDR3, as DNA: TGTGCCACCCGGGAGCGGGAGAAGTACGAGCAGTACTTC.